This passage covers 25 T cell receptor beta chains from one sample sequenced in a study of prognosis after radiotherapy for stage I lung cancer. Amplicons of TCR beta CDR3 were generated from genomic DNA by two-round multiplex PCR. Amplification during the initial PCR round employed primers specific to each TRBV and TRBJ gene. Via MiXCR, TCRdb re-called the multiplex PCR reads, giving one row per CDR3 protein. Found here are approximately 35,000 distinct CDR3 sequences, 34% of them singletons; the top ten hold approximately 15%. Sequenced here: PBMCs, sampled before or after stereotactic body radiation therapy (not recorded which). The receptors stem from a donor aged 50 or older with non-small cell lung cancer.

The gene calls are TRBV12-3 or TRBV12-4 and TRBJ1-2; perhaps TRBD1 as D (6 bases). The CDR3 runs 14 residues. V dropped 4 bases and J dropped 7 bases, with 16 bases sitting between them. CDR3 amino acids: CASSSHRVDGGYTF. The CDR3 bases are TGTGCCAGCAGTTCTCACAGGGTGGATGGTGGCTACACCTTC.

J is TRBJ2-3 and V is TRBV11-2; D ambiguous. Trimming removed 5 bases from V and 2 bases from J, with 20 bases in between. There are 17 residues in the CDR3. Per the germline V gene, CDR1 is SGHAT and CDR2 is FQNNGV. CDR3 protein: CASSARRTLSYTDTQYF. CDR3 in DNA: TGTGCCAGCAGCGCCCGTAGGACCCTTTCATACACAGATACGCAGTATTTT.

At least ten counts were recorded for this clonotype. The J gene is TRBJ1-2, the V gene TRBV7-9; the D gene is possibly TRBD1 (5 bases). The CDR3 is 12 amino acids. The V end lost 8 bases, the J end lost 3 bases, and 10 bases lay between the germline ends. Germline CDR1 is SEHNR and CDR2 is FQNEAQ (reference sequence). CDR3 nucleotides: TGTGCCAGCGGTCAGGGCCACTATGGCTACACCTTC. It codes for CASGQGHYGYTF.

As to this clonotype: Since a far larger clone is one base different, this is likely a read error. This chain connects TRBV6-6 to TRBJ2-5, with a tentative D call TRBD2 (6 bases). Germline CDR1 and CDR2: MNHNY and SVGAGI (reference sequence). The CDR3 runs to 16 residues. Trimming cost V 0 bases and J 5 bases, with 16 bases left between them. CDR3 residues: CASSYSAAGRAETQYF. CDR3 bases: TGTGCCAGCAGTTACTCCGCGGCGGGGCGGGCGGAGACCCAGTACTTC.

This clonotype was picked up one time. The V call is TRBV20-1, the J call TRBJ1-2; a weak D match, TRBD1 (6 bases). The CDR3 runs to 13 residues. Germline V lookup: CDR1 DFQATT, CDR2 SNEGSKA (reference sequence). Trimming shortened V by 6 bases and J by 8 bases, and 19 bases separated the two germline ends. CDR3 protein: CSAAWARGRGYTF. The CDR3 DNA is TGCAGTGCCGCCTGGGCCAGGGGCCGAGGCTACACCTTC.

This clonotype appeared many times. The genes are TRBV6-1 and TRBJ1-1; 10 bases fit TRBD1. Trimming removed 6 bases from V and 1 base from J; junction bases left unmatched: 8. Germline loops: CDR1 MNHNS, CDR2 SASEGT. The CDR3 sequence is 16 residues long. Here the CDR3 DNA reads TGTGCCAGCAGCTCCCCCCGGACAGGGGGGAACACTGAAGCTTTCTTT. This codes for CASSSPRTGGNTEAFF.

The chain carries TRBV18 and TRBJ2-7; D tentatively reads TRBD1 or TRBD2 (6 bases each). V lost 3 bases, J lost 3 bases, and 12 bases lay in between. The CDR3 totals 14 residues. CDR1 is KGHSH, CDR2 LQKENI, per germline. CDR3 sequence: CASSPRDTDYEQYF. DNA of the CDR3: TGTGCCAGCTCACCGCGGGACACTGACTACGAGCAGTACTTC.

This clonotype was seen at least ten times. This could be a read error, since a much larger clone is one nucleotide away. The chain uses TRBV7-2 and TRBJ2-7, with a tentative D call TRBD2 (6 bases). The CDR3 spans 17 residues. Germline lookup yields CDR1 SGHTA and CDR2 FQGNSA. Trimming stripped 4 bases from V and 6 bases from J, with 25 bases between. This CDR3 reads CASSSLAGRRGLCEQYF. DNA of the CDR3: TGTGCCAGCAGCTCTCTCGCGGGACGGAGGGGTCTCTGCGAGCAGTACTTC.

This clonotype was picked up many times. V usage is TRBV3-1 and J usage is TRBJ2-7, with D uncertain. This CDR3 has 18 residues. Trimming shortened V by 0 bases and J by 2 bases, and 20 bases separated the two germline ends. Germline loops: CDR1 LGHDT, CDR2 YNNKEL (reference sequence). DNA for the CDR3: TGTGCCAGCAGCCAAGATTTCGTGCCACTTTCCCCTACCTACGAGCAGTACTTC. This gives the protein CASSQDFVPLSPTYEQYF.

This clonotype came up many times. The chain uses TRBV20-1 and TRBJ1-6; D uncertain. CDR3 length equals 14 residues. Trimming took 5 bases from V and 9 from J, leaving 17 bases between them. CDR1 DFQATT and CDR2 SNEGSKA come from the germline V gene (reference sequence). The CDR3 loop is CSAPGEGDSSPLHF. CDR3 nucleotides: TGCAGTGCTCCGGGAGAAGGAGATAGTTCACCCCTCCACTTT.

There are many counts of this clonotype. This sequence joins TRBV5-1 and TRBJ1-3; 8 nucleotides align to TRBD1. V lost 7 bases and J lost 4; bases outside the gene matches: 10. CDR1 and CDR2 (germline): SGHRS, YFSETQ. The CDR3 extends over 15 amino acids. CDR3 in amino acids: CASGREQGDGNTIYF. CDR3 sequence (DNA): TGCGCCAGCGGCAGGGAACAGGGGGACGGAAACACCATATATTTT.

This clonotype came up many times. The J gene is TRBJ2-5, the V gene TRBV10-3, with 13 bases matching TRBD2. Germline CDR1 and CDR2: ENHRY and SYGVKD. Unmatched junction bases numbered 13, after V lost 10 bases and J lost 5 bases. CDR3 length: 16 residues. CDR3 coding DNA: TGTGCCACCAAGGGTGGACTAGCGGGAGATTTGGAGACCCAGTACTTC. Its translation: CATKGGLAGDLETQYF.

About this clonotype itself: The junction and the germline gene differ at one end; a read error may be behind it. The genes are TRBV2 and TRBJ1-6; TRBD1 is a possible D gene (5 bases). The CDR3 runs 13 residues. Per germline, CDR1 SNHLY and CDR2 FYNNEI. This CDR3 reads CTSSGTTNSPLHF. Written as DNA, the CDR3 is TGTACCAGCAGTGGGACCACGAATTCACCCCTCCACTTT.

This clonotype was found many times. The chain has TRBV7-8 and TRBJ2-5; possibly TRBD1 or TRBD2 for D (6 bases each). Germline CDR1 reads SGHVS; CDR2 reads FQNEAQ. V lost 0 bases and J 5 bases, leaving 19 bases between the germline ends. CDR3 length equals 17 residues. The chain's CDR3 is CASSLASAGEVWETQYF. CDR3 bases: TGTGCCAGCAGCTTAGCGTCGGCAGGGGAGGTATGGGAGACCCAGTACTTC.

This clonotype was seen repeatedly, ten times or more. This rearrangement joins TRBV2 to TRBJ1-1; D call uncertain. The V gene lost 0 bases and the J gene lost 6 bases, with 8 bases spanning the gap. CDR3 length: 13 amino acids. Germline lookup yields CDR1 SNHLY and CDR2 FYNNEI. CDR3: CASSEATAAEAFF. In DNA, the CDR3 is TGTGCCAGCAGTGAAGCGACGGCGGCTGAAGCTTTCTTT. Based on the CDR3 plus reference TRBV2 and TRBJ1-1, the full variable domain is EPEVTQTPSHQVTQMGQEVILRCVPISNHLYFYWYRQILGQKVEFLVSFYNNEISEKSEIFDDQFSVERPDGSNFTLKIRSTKLEDSAMYFCASSEATAAEAFFGQGTRLTVV.

Of note for this clonotype: A far larger clone is off by one base, so a read error is likely. The chain links TRBV6-8 to TRBJ1-5; 8 bases line up with TRBD1. There are 13 residues in the CDR3. Per germline, CDR1 MNHGY and CDR2 SAAAGT. This chain's CDR3 is CASSGQGNHPQHF. DNA for the CDR3: TGTGCCAGCAGTGGACAGGGCAATCATCCCCAGCATTTT.

In regard to this clonotype: Since a much larger clone is just one base distant, this may be a read error. The chain is built from TRBV6-2 or TRBV6-3 and TRBJ1-5, with D perhaps matching TRBD1 (6 bases). CDR1 MNHEY and CDR2 SVGEGT come from the germline V gene. The CDR3 is 13 residues long. This CDR3 is CSTRTALGQPQHF. DNA of the CDR3: TGTTCCACCCGGACAGCCCTGGGTCAGCCCCAGCATTTT.

Many counts were recorded for this clonotype. The V gene is TRBV14, the J gene TRBJ1-1; TRBD1 agrees at 7 bases. This CDR3 region has 14 residues. Germline loops: CDR1 SGHDN, CDR2 FVKESK. Trimming at V came to 4 bases and at J to 7 bases, leaving 9 bases not matched to a gene. CDR3 nucleotides: TGTGCCAGCAGCCTGTCTCGACAGGGATTTGAAGCTTTCTTT. This gives the protein CASSLSRQGFEAFF. Drawing the rest from reference TRBV14 and TRBJ1-1, the complete variable domain is EAGVTQFPSHSVIEKGQTVTLRCDPISGHDNLYWYRRVMGKEIKFLLHFVKESKQDESGMPNNRFLAERTGGTYSTLKVQPAELEDSGVYFCASSLSRQGFEAFFGQGTRLTVV.

This clonotype came up many times. This rearrangement joins TRBV19 to TRBJ1-6; tentative D call: TRBD1 (6 bases). The CDR3 runs to 15 residues. Germline CDR1 and CDR2: LNHDA and SQIVND (reference sequence). The germline V and J ends were trimmed by 5 bases and 4 bases, with 12 bases remaining between them. This CDR3 is CASSSRDTYNSPLHF. For the CDR3, the DNA is TGTGCCAGTAGTTCCCGGGACACGTATAATTCACCCCTCCACTTT.

This clonotype has a count of ten or more. V usage is TRBV5-1 and J usage is TRBJ1-5; D remains ambiguous. The germline CDR1 and CDR2 sequences are SGHRS and YFSETQ. The V and J ends lost 5 bases and 9 bases respectively, with 18 bases between them. This CDR3 is 14 amino acids long. Written as DNA, the CDR3 is TGCGCCAGCAGGTCGAGAGACTCCGGTGGGCCCCAGCATTTT. It is translated as CASRSRDSGGPQHF.

This clonotype was counted at least ten times. The J gene is TRBJ1-1, the V gene TRBV20-1, with TRBD1 identical over 8 bases. Germline CDR1 reads DFQATT; CDR2 reads SNEGSKA (reference sequence). This CDR3 spans 14 amino acids. J was trimmed by 7 bases and V by 1 base; bases with no gene match: 8. CDR3 loop: CSARGTGLHVEAFF. Here the CDR3 DNA reads TGCAGTGCTAGAGGGACAGGGCTTCATGTTGAAGCTTTCTTT.

The sample holds one count of this clonotype. With a much larger clone just one base away, this may be a read error. The chain recombines TRBV5-5 with TRBJ2-5; maybe TRBD2 (7 bases). Deletions cut 6 bases from V and 4 bases from J, with 22 bases between. The CDR3 is made up of 16 amino acids. Germline CDR1 and CDR2: SGHKS and YYEKEE (reference sequence). The CDR3 loop is CASNSDSKGGTETQYF. CDR3 nucleotide sequence: TGTGCCAGCAACTCAGACAGCAAGGGGGGGACAGAGACCCAGTACTTC.

This clonotype was seen many times. The chain couples TRBV27 to TRBJ1-1; D ambiguous. V gave up 5 bases and J gave up 0 bases, with 10 bases separating them. Germline V gene data show CDR1 as MNHEY and CDR2 as SMNVEV (reference sequence). CDR3 length: 14 amino acids. The CDR3 nucleotides are TGTGCCAGCAGTCCCAGGACGGTGAACACTGAAGCTTTCTTT. Residues: CASSPRTVNTEAFF.

Many counts were recorded for this clonotype. This sequence joins TRBV19 and TRBJ1-5; TRBD1 is a possible D gene (5 bases). This CDR3 spans 17 amino acids. Trimming removed 3 bases at V and 3 bases at J, with 18 bases between. Germline CDR1 LNHDA, CDR2 SQIVND (reference sequence). The CDR3 sequence is CASSMIGGHQNNQPQHF. CDR3 coding DNA: TGTGCCAGTAGTATGATAGGTGGACACCAAAACAATCAGCCCCAGCATTTT.

The table lists this clonotype with many counts. The chain links TRBV5-6 to TRBJ2-2, with D unclear. Germline-derived CDR1 and CDR2 are SGHDT and YYEEEE. V was pared by 3 bases and J by 1 base, with 10 bases between. The CDR3 runs 15 residues. Here the CDR3 reads CASSSYSLNTGELFF. CDR3 coding DNA: TGTGCCAGCAGCTCTTACAGCCTGAACACCGGGGAGCTGTTTTTT.